This TCR beta chain was identified in a study of beta chain features in type 1 diabetes. Overall study results and limits: Any HLA-type effect on TCRB rearrangement remained unresolved here. Moderate yet significant TCRB CDR3 shortening was seen in Type 1 diabetes patients in all four CD4+ subsets. Comparison showed that naive, central memory and Treg TCRB repertoires appeared more similar among patients than among healthy donors.

Comment on this clone: Its antigen is unidentified.

The sequenced template was cDNA made from the entire isolated RNA. Assay: immunoSEQ multiplex PCR; the TCRdb copy retains only in-frame clones and omits some. This table holds about 900,000 clones, under 20% found once. CDR1 and CDR2 from the germline V gene are SGHTA and FQGNSA. Trimming took off 5 bases at V and 0 bases at J, with 11 bases between the two ends. The CDR3 totals 15 residues. This sequence was found in a young woman in good health. The genes are TRBV7-2 and TRBJ2-1; the D gene is possibly TRBD2 (6 bases). Sequencing used naive CD4+ T cells from blood. CDR3 sequence reads: CASSPLATSYNEQFF. The CDR3 DNA is TGTGCCAGCAGCCCCCTAGCGACCTCCTACAATGAGCAGTTCTTC.